A single sample is the source of the 28 T cell receptor beta chains below, sequenced in a study of cytomegalovirus exposure and HLA in healthy donors. The PCR contained 60 Vbeta and 13 Jbeta primers. The assay was immunoSEQ multiplex PCR, and TCRdb's table has in-frame clones only and misses some. The repertoire consists of 150,000 to 200,000 clones, with 79% occurring once and the leading ten covering 4% to 4.5%. Material for sequencing was PBMCs. These receptor sequences come from a woman between 25 and 40 years old in good health and CMV-seropositive.

This clone was picked up a small number of times. The chain uses TRBV30 and TRBJ2-7; 8 positions match TRBD1. J was trimmed by 5 bases and V by 7 bases; bases with no gene match: 13. Per the germline V gene, CDR1 is GTSNPN and CDR2 is SVGIG (reference sequence). CDR3 length: 14 residues. The CDR3 is CASTGTGPPHEQYF. The CDR3 DNA follows: TGTGCCTCGACCGGGACAGGACCCCCTCACGAGCAGTACTTC.

The chain combines TRBV7-8 with TRBJ1-1, with TRBD1 identical over 9 bases. This CDR3 is built from 15 residues. Per germline, CDR1 SGHVS and CDR2 FQNEAQ. The V segment lost 5 bases and the J segment 5 bases; nucleotides outside the gene matches: 9. The DNA of the CDR3 is TGTGCCAGCAGCCAAGGGACAGGGAGGAATACTGAAGCTTTCTTT. It yields the protein CASSQGTGRNTEAFF.

The chain carries TRBV4-3 and TRBJ2-5; 9 positions match TRBD1. This CDR3 contains 15 residues. Germline V gene lookup returns CDR1 LGHNA and CDR2 YSLEER. The V and J ends lost 0 bases and 5 bases, in that order; junction bases with no gene match: 4. The CDR3 DNA reads as TGCGCCAGCAGCCAAGAACAGGGGGCGAAGGAGACCCAGTACTTC. It specifies CASSQEQGAKETQYF.

This chain connects TRBV7-8 to TRBJ2-5; TRBD1 is a possible D gene (5 bases). Deletions cut 1 base from V and 5 bases from J, with 11 bases between. Germline V gene sequence: CDR1 SGHVS, CDR2 FQNEAQ. This CDR3 spans 14 amino acids. DNA for the CDR3: TGTGCCAGCAGCTTAGAAGGGGTATCGGAGACCCAGTACTTC. This codes for CASSLEGVSETQYF.

The chain combines TRBV29-1 with TRBJ1-2, with 8 bases aligning to TRBD1. CDR1 and CDR2 (germline): SQVTM, ANQGSEA. The J segment lost 1 base and the V segment lost 6 bases, leaving 10 bases of the junction unmatched. This CDR3 has 15 residues. In DNA form, the CDR3 reads TGCAGCGTGTTTGGCCCGGGACAGGTTAACTATGGCTACACCTTC. It specifies CSVFGPGQVNYGYTF.

The table lists this clone with a few counts. The chain is built from TRBV11-3 and TRBJ1-3, with D possibly matching TRBD1 (6 bases). The CDR3 has 14 residues. Trimming removed 5 bases at V and 4 bases at J, with 12 bases between. Germline V lookup: CDR1 SGHNT, CDR2 YENEEA. The CDR3 loop reads CASSHEGHGNTIYF. The DNA of the CDR3 is TGTGCCAGCAGCCATGAGGGACACGGAAACACCATATATTTT.

The chain uses TRBV19 and TRBJ2-7; maybe TRBD1 (5 bases). The ends were cut back, 10 bases at V and 5 bases at J, with 15 bases in the middle. Germline assignment: CDR1 LNHDA and CDR2 SQIVND (reference sequence). This CDR3 spans 12 amino acids. The CDR3 region has the DNA TGTGCCACTGGGCGGACAATCAACGAGCAGTACTTC. Residues: CATGRTINEQYF. The variable domain in full, completed from reference TRBV19 and TRBJ2-7, reads DGGITQSPKYLFRKEGQNVTLSCEQNLNHDAMYWYRQDPGQGLRLIYYSQIVNDFQKGDIAEGYSVSREKKESFPLTVTSAQKNPTAFYLCATGRTINEQYFGPGTRLTVT.

The J gene is TRBJ2-5, the V gene TRBV29-1; tentative D call: TRBD2 (5 bases). Germline-derived CDR1 and CDR2 are SQVTM and ANQGSEA. The CDR3 is 15 residues long. The DNA of the CDR3 is TGCAACGCCCAGCTTTCGGGGAGTTCACCAAAGACCCAGTACTTC. Translated: CNAQLSGSSPKTQYF.

A few counts support this clone. The rearrangement links TRBV18 to TRBJ2-7; 10 bases are a match to TRBD2. The trim removed 0 bases at V and 2 bases at J, leaving 7 bases unmatched. Germline V gene lookup returns CDR1 KGHSH and CDR2 LQKENI. The CDR3 has 17 amino acids. DNA of the CDR3: TGTGCCAGCTCACCACCGATGGGACTAGCGAGAACCTACGAGCAGTACTTC. This gives the protein CASSPPMGLARTYEQYF.

The chain joins TRBV18 to TRBJ1-3; no reliable D call. CDR1 and CDR2 (germline): KGHSH, LQKENI. This CDR3 is 14 amino acids long. V was clipped by 3 bases and J by 2 bases, with 8 bases between them. As DNA, the CDR3 is TGTGCCAGCTCACCCCCGACTCCTGGAAACACCATATATTTT. It specifies CASSPPTPGNTIYF.

CDR3 loop: CASSSNGGGADNEQFF. For the CDR3, the DNA is TGTGCCAGCAGTTCCAATGGAGGGGGGGCGGACAATGAGCAGTTCTTC. This chain joins TRBV6-5 and TRBJ2-1, with D possibly matching TRBD2 (7 bases). Trimming cost V 4 bases and J 5 bases, with 18 bases left between them. The CDR3 length is 16 residues. Germline V gives CDR1 MNHEY, CDR2 SVGAGI.

This clone has just one count. This chain connects TRBV6-1 to TRBJ2-7; 7 positions agree with TRBD2. Germline assignment: CDR1 MNHNS and CDR2 SASEGT. The CDR3 length is 18 residues. V dropped 1 base and J dropped 4; count of bases not matched to a gene: 16. The chain's CDR3 is CASSEVYGTTITPYEQYF. The CDR3 region has the DNA TGTGCCAGCAGTGAAGTGTACGGGACTACTATCACCCCATACGAGCAGTACTTC.

The rearrangement joins TRBV4-1 to TRBJ2-1; 9 nucleotides align to TRBD1. Germline values: CDR1 MGHRA, CDR2 YSYEKL. Unmatched junction bases numbered 6, after V lost 0 bases and J lost 6 bases. The CDR3 is made up of 16 amino acids. The CDR3 loop is CASSQDRDRVGNEQFF. The CDR3 nucleotides are TGCGCCAGCAGCCAAGATAGGGACAGGGTGGGCAATGAGCAGTTCTTC.

This clone was picked up a small number of times. The chain recombines TRBV4-1 with TRBJ1-1, with 10 nucleotides matching TRBD1. The trim removed 4 bases at V and 5 bases at J, leaving 4 bases unmatched. The CDR3 has 14 amino acids. Germline loops: CDR1 MGHRA, CDR2 YSYEKL. CDR3 bases: TGCGCCAGCAGCCGAGGACAGGGGGGGACTGAAGCTTTCTTT. As protein: CASSRGQGGTEAFF.

CDR3 sequence reads: CASSGAGRGTEAFF. The DNA for the CDR3 is TGTGCCAGCAGTGGGGCGGGGCGGGGTACTGAAGCTTTCTTT. V and J are TRBV13 and TRBJ1-1; D might be TRBD1 (5 bases). Germline V lookup: CDR1 PRHDT, CDR2 FYEKMQ (reference sequence). This CDR3 is 14 amino acids long. V gave up 6 bases and J gave up 5 bases, with 16 bases separating them.

This clone came up once. For the CDR3, the DNA is TGTGCCAGCAGCCCCGGGACAGGCCAACCCGCTAACTATGGCTACACCTTC. Its protein product is CASSPGTGQPANYGYTF. This chain connects TRBV7-2 to TRBJ1-2; 8 positions agree with TRBD1. The CDR3 loop spans 17 amino acids. CDR1 and CDR2 (germline): SGHTA, FQGNSA. Trimming at V came to 5 bases and at J to 0 bases, leaving 11 bases not matched to a gene.

V and J are TRBV7-2 and TRBJ2-3; no firm D call. CDR1 is SGHTA, CDR2 FQGNSA, per germline. The CDR3 loop spans 12 amino acids. Trimming removed 5 bases at V and 5 bases at J, with 8 bases between. CDR3 DNA sequence: TGTGCCAGCAGCACCTCAGGAGATACGCAGTATTTT. This encodes CASSTSGDTQYF.

This clone has just a few counts. Other nucleotide sequences from this sample produce the same CDR3. The J gene is TRBJ1-1, the V gene TRBV7-9, with D possibly being TRBD1 (5 bases). V lost 5 bases and J 7 bases, leaving 14 bases between the germline ends. The CDR3 extends over 13 amino acids. Germline CDR1 reads SEHNR; CDR2 reads FQNEAQ (reference sequence). CDR3 nucleotide sequence: TGTGCCAGCAGCCCAGGGAGTAGCGGTGAAGCTTTCTTT. Translated: CASSPGSSGEAFF.

J is TRBJ2-7 and V is TRBV30; no definite D call. Germline values: CDR1 GTSNPN, CDR2 SVGIG (reference sequence). This CDR3 has 13 amino acids. Trimming removed 4 bases from V and 3 bases from J, with 13 bases in between. This chain's CDR3 is CAWTLGPSYEQYF. In DNA, the CDR3 is TGTGCCTGGACCCTAGGCCCCAGCTACGAGCAGTACTTC.

The V call is TRBV18, the J call TRBJ2-7, with TRBD2 identical over 7 bases. The CDR3 sequence is 13 residues long. With V trimmed by 6 bases and J by 6 bases, 8 bases remained unmatched. Per germline, CDR1 KGHSH and CDR2 LQKENI. CDR3 in amino acids: CASSSDPGGEQYF. The CDR3 region has the DNA TGTGCCAGCTCTTCCGATCCGGGGGGCGAGCAGTACTTC.

The rearrangement uses TRBV5-1 and TRBJ2-3; D may be TRBD2 (6 bases). The CDR3 runs to 17 residues. The germline V and J ends were trimmed by 4 bases and 1 base, with 19 bases remaining between them. Looked up from germline, CDR1 is SGHRS and CDR2 is YFSETQ. CDR3 DNA: TGCGCCAGCAGCCAATCAAAAAGCGGGTTGGGCACAGATACGCAGTATTTT. It is translated as CASSQSKSGLGTDTQYF.

The chain couples TRBV9 to TRBJ2-5, with 7 bases matching TRBD2. This CDR3 is 15 amino acids long. The germline CDR1 and CDR2 sequences are SGDLS and YYNGEE. V lost 4 bases to trimming and J lost 3 bases; unmatched junction nucleotides: 9. This CDR3 reads CASSPRGEWEETQYF. The CDR3 DNA follows: TGTGCCAGCAGCCCCCGGGGGGAGTGGGAAGAGACCCAGTACTTC. Full variable domain (rest looked up from reference TRBV9 and TRBJ2-5): DSGVTQTPKHLITATGQRVTLRCSPRSGDLSVYWYQQSLDQGLQFLIQYYNGEERAKGNILERFSAQQFPDLHSELNLSSLELGDSALYFCASSPRGEWEETQYFGPGTRLLVL.

CDR3 loop: CASSFGQAYGYTF. In DNA form, the CDR3 reads TGTGCCAGCAGCTTCGGACAGGCCTATGGCTACACCTTC. This sequence joins TRBV5-6 and TRBJ1-2; TRBD1 matches 7 bases. J lost 4 bases, V lost 2 bases, and 2 bases had no gene match. Looked up from germline, CDR1 is SGHDT and CDR2 is YYEEEE. The length of the CDR3 is 13 residues.

The chain carries TRBV5-4 and TRBJ2-7; 9 bases match TRBD1. Looked up from germline, CDR1 is SGHNT and CDR2 is YYREEE (reference sequence). With V trimmed by 0 bases and J by 4 bases, 5 bases remained unmatched. The CDR3 loop spans 15 amino acids. The CDR3 sequence is CASSLGGQGTYEQYF. Here the CDR3 DNA reads TGTGCCAGCAGCTTGGGGGGACAGGGTACGTACGAGCAGTACTTC.

In the case of this clone: Other DNA sequences within the sample encode an identical CDR3. The rearrangement uses TRBV15 and TRBJ2-7; no definite D call. The CDR3 consists of 13 residues. Germline V lookup: CDR1 LNHNV, CDR2 YYDKDF (reference sequence). V gave up 0 bases and J gave up 4 bases, with 7 bases separating them. DNA of the CDR3: TGTGCCACCAGCAGAGATCGCGGTTACGAGCAGTACTTC. Translating gives CATSRDRGYEQYF. The full variable domain, rest sourced from reference TRBV15 and TRBJ2-7, is DAMVIQNPRYQVTQFGKPVTLSCSQTLNHNVMYWYQQKSSQAPKLLFHYYDKDFNNEADTPDNFQSRRPNTSFCFLDIRSPGLGDTAMYLCATSRDRGYEQYFGPGTRLTVT.

The chain joins TRBV14 to TRBJ2-7; a weak D match, TRBD1 (6 bases). The germline CDR1 and CDR2 sequences are SGHDN and FVKESK. The CDR3 covers 13 residues. Between the trimmed V and J ends, which lost 4 bases and 3 bases, there was a span of 10 bases. CDR3 amino acids: CASSLDSRYEQYF. As DNA, the CDR3 is TGTGCCAGCAGCCTGGACAGCCGCTACGAGCAGTACTTC.

The rearrangement joins TRBV2 to TRBJ2-2; possible D gene TRBD2, 6 bases. The germline CDR1 and CDR2 sequences are SNHLY and FYNNEI. This CDR3 is built from 15 residues. V dropped 3 bases and J dropped 2 bases, with 10 bases sitting between them. CDR3 nucleotides: TGTGCCAGCAGTGAGTGGGGACTTAACACCGGGGAGCTGTTTTTT. It codes for CASSEWGLNTGELFF.

The chain carries TRBV9 and TRBJ2-5; 13 nucleotides line up with TRBD2. The CDR3 has 17 residues. The ends lost 4 bases at V and 2 bases at J; junction bases unmatched: 8. Germline V gives CDR1 SGDLS, CDR2 YYNGEE. CDR3 nucleotides: TGTGCCAGCAGCCGAACTACTAGCGGGAGGGGGCAAGAGACCCAGTACTTC. It codes for CASSRTTSGRGQETQYF.